The 23 T cell receptor beta chains listed next were all sequenced from one sample in a study of prognosis after radiotherapy for stage I lung cancer. Amplification of the TCR beta CDR3 (from genomic DNA) was done by two-round multiplex PCR. First-round PCR employed TRBV- and TRBJ-specific primers for each gene. Using its own MiXCR run on the multiplex PCR reads, TCRdb lists one record per CDR3 protein. The sample lists around 29,000 distinct CDR3 sequences; roughly 50% were seen once. Sequenced material: PBMCs, taken before or after stereotactic body radiation therapy (not recorded which). These receptors came from a donor over 45 with non-small cell lung cancer.

With regard to this clonotype: Germline is not matched at one junction end, which may reflect a read error. V gene TRBV6-2 or TRBV6-3 combines with J gene TRBJ1-2; tentative D call: TRBD1 (6 bases). Germline V gene lookup returns CDR1 MNHEY and CDR2 SVGEGT. This CDR3 contains 13 residues. The CDR3: CGSSLDRSYGYTF. As DNA, the CDR3 is TGTGGCAGCAGCCTCGACAGGAGCTATGGCTACACCTTC.

The chain links TRBV6-9 to TRBJ2-7; D unresolved. The CDR3 is 14 amino acids. V lost 3 bases and J lost 2, with 11 bases in between. Germline V gives CDR1 MNHGY, CDR2 SVAAGI. CDR3 DNA: TGTGCCAGCAGTTACTCGAAGTCGACCTACGAGCAGTACTTC. It yields the protein CASSYSKSTYEQYF.

The table lists this clonotype with many counts. The chain combines TRBV18 with TRBJ1-5; no definite D call. This CDR3 contains 13 residues. V was shortened by 1 base and J by 8 bases, with 9 bases between the two germline ends. Germline lookup yields CDR1 KGHSH and CDR2 LQKENI. The DNA for the CDR3 is TGTGCCAGCTCACCACAACGTGGGGAGCCCCAGCATTTT. It codes for CASSPQRGEPQHF.

J is TRBJ1-2 and V is TRBV11-3, with 9 bases lining up with TRBD1. The CDR3 covers 18 residues. The ends lost 4 bases at V and 0 bases at J; junction bases unmatched: 12. CDR1 and CDR2 from the germline V gene are SGHNT and YENEEA. DNA of the CDR3: TGTGCCAGCAGCTCCTTAACGGGACAGGGTCGGCCTAACTATGGCTACACCTTC. It codes for CASSSLTGQGRPNYGYTF.

This clonotype has only one observation. Lacking the conserved final phenylalanine or tryptophan, this CDR3 likely reflects a read error. V usage is TRBV19 and J usage is TRBJ1-2; 7 bases are shared with TRBD1. This CDR3 is 15 amino acids long. Germline-derived CDR1 and CDR2 are LNHDA and SQIVND (reference sequence). Trimming at V came to 6 bases and at J to 4 bases, leaving 11 bases not matched to a gene. The CDR3 bases are TGTGCCAGTAGGGATGGACCCACAGGGGCCTATGGCTACACCTTA. Its translation: CASRDGPTGAYGYTL.

This clonotype was seen many times. The rearrangement links TRBV3-1 to TRBJ1-3; 8 bases are shared with TRBD1. This CDR3 has 14 residues. J gave up 3 bases and V 6 bases, and 4 bases lay outside the gene matches. CDR1 LGHDT and CDR2 YNNKEL come from the germline V gene (reference sequence). The CDR3 reads CASRPTGGGNTIYF. The CDR3 nucleotides are TGTGCCAGCAGACCCACAGGGGGTGGAAACACCATATATTTT.

This clonotype came up many times. This chain connects TRBV3-1 to TRBJ1-5; TRBD1 might be the D (5 bases). This CDR3 is built from 15 residues. The germline V gene has CDR1 LGHDT and CDR2 YNNKEL (reference sequence). Deletions cut 2 bases from V and 4 bases from J, with 12 bases between. The DNA of the CDR3 is TGTGCCAGCAGCCAACAGGGTGGGCTAAATCAGCCCCAGCATTTT. Its translation: CASSQQGGLNQPQHF.

This clonotype was seen many times. The V gene is TRBV7-9, the J gene TRBJ1-6; perhaps TRBD1 as D (6 bases). V was pared by 1 base and J by 9 bases, with 10 bases between. This CDR3 spans 14 amino acids. Germline CDR1 is SEHNR and CDR2 is FQNEAQ (reference sequence). CDR3 in amino acids: CASSLDVDSSPLHF. Written as DNA, the CDR3 is TGTGCCAGCAGCTTAGACGTGGACAGTTCACCCCTCCACTTT.

This chain connects TRBV27 to TRBJ2-1; D not resolved. This CDR3 has 17 amino acids. Germline CDR1 reads MNHEY; CDR2 reads SMNVEV (reference sequence). Trimming took 5 bases from V and 0 from J, leaving 17 bases between them. In nucleotides, the CDR3 is TGTGCCAGCAGTGAATTCTTAGGCTCCAGCTCCTACAATGAGCAGTTCTTC. Its protein is CASSEFLGSSSYNEQFF.

In its sample, this clonotype ranks as medium-sized. This rearrangement joins TRBV6-1 to TRBJ1-2; TRBD1 agrees at 7 bases. This CDR3 region has 15 residues. Trimming at V came to 1 base and at J to 4 bases, leaving 6 bases not matched to a gene. Germline values: CDR1 MNHNS, CDR2 SASEGT. The CDR3 DNA sequence: TGTGCCAGCAGTGAAGGGGGACAGCGAATCTATGGCTACACCTTC. Amino acid sequence: CASSEGGQRIYGYTF.

Many counts were recorded for this clonotype. V gene TRBV6-1 combines with J gene TRBJ2-1; D unclear. The length of the CDR3 is 12 residues. Deletions cut 6 bases from V and 1 base from J, with 4 bases between. Looked up from germline, CDR1 is MNHNS and CDR2 is SASEGT. For the CDR3, the DNA is TGTGCCAGCAGGAGGTCCTACAATGAGCAGTTCTTC. Amino acids: CASRRSYNEQFF.

This clonotype qualifies as medium-sized. The genes are TRBV12-3 or TRBV12-4 and TRBJ2-1; 9 positions match TRBD1. CDR3 length: 16 residues. Trimming at V came to 8 bases and at J to 7 bases, leaving 15 bases not matched to a gene. The CDR3 here is CASSEGAGQGANEQFF. In DNA form, the CDR3 reads TGTGCCAGCTCCGAGGGGGCGGGACAGGGTGCAAATGAGCAGTTCTTC.

Ten or more counts support this clonotype. This sequence joins TRBV9 and TRBJ2-7; 7 nucleotides agree with TRBD1. The CDR3 covers 14 residues. CDR1 is SGDLS, CDR2 YYNGEE, per germline. J lost 2 bases, V lost 1 base, and 3 bases had no gene match. CDR3 bases: TGTGCCAGCAGCGTATTCGACAGGGCCTACGAGCAGTACTTC. Protein: CASSVFDRAYEQYF. Together with reference TRBV9 and TRBJ2-7, the CDR3 gives the full variable domain: DSGVTQTPKHLITATGQRVTLRCSPRSGDLSVYWYQQSLDQGLQFLIQYYNGEERAKGNILERFSAQQFPDLHSELNLSSLELGDSALYFCASSVFDRAYEQYFGPGTRLTVT.

This clonotype has a handful of counts. This chain links TRBV12-3 or TRBV12-4 with TRBJ2-3; D assignment may be TRBD1 or TRBD2 (6 bases each). Trimming left V 9 bases short and J 5 bases short, with 12 bases between. The CDR3 extends over 12 amino acids. The CDR3 sequence: CARGGGQDTQYF. DNA of the CDR3: TGTGCCAGAGGGGGAGGACAAGATACGCAGTATTTT.

Points on this clonotype: A far larger clone is a single base away, which makes a read error likely. J is TRBJ2-7 and V is TRBV6-9, with 10 bases lining up with TRBD2. Germline V gene data show CDR1 as MNHGY and CDR2 as SVAAGI. The CDR3 totals 18 residues. The V segment lost 3 bases and the J segment 2 bases; nucleotides outside the gene matches: 13. This CDR3 reads CASSYSGLAPKGTYEQYF. As DNA, the CDR3 is TGTGCCAGCAGTTACTCGGGACTAGCGCCCAAAGGAACCTACGAGCAGTACTTC.

This clonotype has ten or more counts. This chain connects TRBV4-1 to TRBJ2-3; 9 nucleotides line up with TRBD2. In germline, CDR1 is MGHRA, CDR2 YSYEKL. Germline trimming cut 0 bases from V and 5 bases from J; bases unmatched to any gene: 15. The length of the CDR3 is 19 residues. The CDR3 loop reads CASSQESGGIAGAIDTQYF. The CDR3 DNA reads TGCGCCAGCAGCCAAGAGTCGGGGGGAATAGCGGGGGCAATAGATACGCAGTATTTT.

A word on this clonotype: At one end the junction does not follow the germline gene, possibly because of a read error. The chain couples TRBV25-1 to TRBJ1-4, with unresolved D. Germline V gene sequence: CDR1 MGHDK, CDR2 SYGVNS. The CDR3 is 12 amino acids. The CDR3 loop reads CATTDSNEKLFF. The CDR3 nucleotides read TGTGCCACCACGGATTCTAATGAAAAGCTGTTTTTT.

This clonotype was seen many times. The chain combines TRBV24-1 with TRBJ2-1, with D possibly called TRBD1 or TRBD2 (5 bases each). The CDR3 runs 14 residues. The V end lost 9 bases, the J end lost 0 bases, and 11 bases lay between the germline ends. Looked up from germline, CDR1 is KGHDR and CDR2 is SFDVKD. The CDR3 bases are TGTGCCACCGGGGGAGAGGGCTCCTACAATGAGCAGTTCTTC. Amino acid sequence: CATGGEGSYNEQFF.

This clonotype was seen a handful of times. The chain links TRBV20-1 to TRBJ2-5; the D is unclear. CDR3 size: 11 residues. V gave up 4 bases and J gave up 0 bases, with 3 bases separating them. CDR1 and CDR2 (germline): DFQATT, SNEGSKA (reference sequence). The CDR3 reads CSAIYQETQYF. The CDR3, as DNA: TGCAGTGCTATCTACCAAGAGACCCAGTACTTC.

Regarding this clonotype: Germline is not matched at one junction end, which may reflect a read error. The chain recombines TRBV28 with TRBJ2-2; 8 nucleotides align to TRBD1. This CDR3 has 14 amino acids. Germline CDR1 MDHEN, CDR2 SYDVKM. CDR3 region: CAISSGTGTGDLFF. CDR3 in DNA: TGTGCCATCAGTTCCGGGACAGGCACCGGGGATCTGTTTTTT. The full variable domain, completed using reference TRBV28 and TRBJ2-2, is DVKVTQSSRYLVKRTGEKVFLECVQDMDHENMFWYRQDPGLGLRLIYFSYDVKMKEKGDIPEGYSVSREKKERFSLILESASTNQTSMYLCAISSGTGTGDLFFGEGSRLTVL.

This chain joins TRBV20-1 and TRBJ2-7; 10 nucleotides line up with TRBD1. The junction had 21 bases not matched to a gene; V was cut back by 7 bases and J by 3 bases. Germline V gene sequence: CDR1 DFQATT, CDR2 SNEGSKA (reference sequence). This CDR3 spans 18 amino acids. The CDR3 region is CSVAIPGQGSRSGYEQYF. CDR3 DNA sequence: TGCAGTGTCGCGATTCCGGGACAGGGGAGTCGGTCGGGCTACGAGCAGTACTTC.

This clonotype is classed as medium-sized. The chain joins TRBV6-5 to TRBJ2-1; D possibly corresponds to TRBD1 (5 bases). CDR3 length: 16 residues. The V end lost 2 bases, the J end lost 2 bases, and 13 bases lay between the germline ends. The germline V gene encodes CDR1 MNHEY and CDR2 SVGAGI. CDR3 coding DNA: TGTGCCAGCAGTTACGTCAGGGTAGGGCCCTACAATGAGCAGTTCTTC. Amino acid sequence: CASSYVRVGPYNEQFF.

This sequence joins TRBV20-1 and TRBJ2-1, with D uncertain. This CDR3 spans 16 amino acids. Between the trimmed V and J ends, which lost 0 bases and 0 bases, there was a span of 12 bases. Germline assignment: CDR1 DFQATT and CDR2 SNEGSKA (reference sequence). CDR3 residues: CSARDLAESSYNEQFF. The CDR3 nucleotides are TGCAGTGCTAGAGATCTGGCGGAGAGCTCCTACAATGAGCAGTTCTTC.